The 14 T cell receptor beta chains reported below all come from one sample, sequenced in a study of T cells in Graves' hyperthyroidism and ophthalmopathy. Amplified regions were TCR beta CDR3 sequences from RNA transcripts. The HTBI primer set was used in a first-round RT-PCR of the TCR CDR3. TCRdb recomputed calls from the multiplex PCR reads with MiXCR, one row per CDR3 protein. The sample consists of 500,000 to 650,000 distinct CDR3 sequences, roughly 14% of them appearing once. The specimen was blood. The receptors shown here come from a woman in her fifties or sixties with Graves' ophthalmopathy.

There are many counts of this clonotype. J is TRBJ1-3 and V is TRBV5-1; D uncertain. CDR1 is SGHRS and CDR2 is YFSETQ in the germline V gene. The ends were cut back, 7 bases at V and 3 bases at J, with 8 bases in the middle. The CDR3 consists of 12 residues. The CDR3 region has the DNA TGCGCCAGCCGGAGGGATGGAAACACCATATATTTT. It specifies CASRRDGNTIYF.

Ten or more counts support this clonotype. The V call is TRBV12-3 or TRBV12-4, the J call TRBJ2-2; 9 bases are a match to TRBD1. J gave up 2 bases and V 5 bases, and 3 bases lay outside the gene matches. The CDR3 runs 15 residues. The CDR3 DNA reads TGTGCCAGCAGTGCAACAGGGGGCAACACCGGGGAGCTGTTTTTT. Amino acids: CASSATGGNTGELFF.

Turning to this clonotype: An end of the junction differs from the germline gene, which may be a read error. The CDR3 loop is CASSLAGQETRYF. The CDR3 DNA reads as TGTGCCAGCAGCTTAGCGGGACAAGAGACCCGGTACTTC. The chain is built from TRBV7-3 and TRBJ2-5, with D perhaps matching TRBD1 or TRBD2 (6 bases each). Per germline, CDR1 SGHTA and CDR2 FQGTGA. This CDR3 is 13 amino acids long.

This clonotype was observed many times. The CDR3 loop reads CATSDTSGSSDTQYF. The CDR3 bases are TGTGCCACCAGTGATACAAGCGGGAGCTCAGATACGCAGTATTTT. This chain links TRBV24-1 with TRBJ2-3, with 8 bases that match TRBD2. This CDR3 is 15 amino acids long. Germline CDR1 KGHDR, CDR2 SFDVKD. After removal of 3 bases from V and 4 bases from J, the junction contained 5 bases not matched to a gene.

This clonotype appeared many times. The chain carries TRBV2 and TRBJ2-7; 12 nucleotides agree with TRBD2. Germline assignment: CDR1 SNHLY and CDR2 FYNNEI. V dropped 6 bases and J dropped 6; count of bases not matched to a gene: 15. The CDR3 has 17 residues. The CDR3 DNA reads TGTGCCAGCAGCGCCCACACCCTGACTAGCGGGAGACGCGAGCAGTACTTC. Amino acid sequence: CASSAHTLTSGRREQYF.

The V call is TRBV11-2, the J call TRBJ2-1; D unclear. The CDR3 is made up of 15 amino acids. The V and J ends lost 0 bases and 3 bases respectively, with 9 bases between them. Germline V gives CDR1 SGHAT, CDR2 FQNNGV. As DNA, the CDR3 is TGTGCCAGCAGCTTAGATAAGCCAGTCTACAATGAGCAGTTCTTC. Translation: CASSLDKPVYNEQFF.

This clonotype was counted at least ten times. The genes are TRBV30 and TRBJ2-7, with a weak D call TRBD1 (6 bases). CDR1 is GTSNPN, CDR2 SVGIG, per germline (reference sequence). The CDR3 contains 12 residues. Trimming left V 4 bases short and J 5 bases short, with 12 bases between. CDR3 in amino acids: CAWIPGDHEQYF. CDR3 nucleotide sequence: TGTGCCTGGATTCCAGGGGACCACGAGCAGTACTTC. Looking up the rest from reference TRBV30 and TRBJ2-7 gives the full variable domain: SQTIHQWPATLVQPVGSPLSLECTVEGTSNPNLYWYRQAAGRGLQLLFYSVGIGQISSEVPQNLSASRPQDRQFILSSKKLLLSDSGFYLCAWIPGDHEQYFGPGTRLTVT.

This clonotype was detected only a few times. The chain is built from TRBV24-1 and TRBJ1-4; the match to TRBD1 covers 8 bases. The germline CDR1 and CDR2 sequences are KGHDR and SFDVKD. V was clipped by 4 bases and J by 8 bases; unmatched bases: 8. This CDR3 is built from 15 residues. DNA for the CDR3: TGTGCCACCAGTGACCGGACAGGGTCGGGAGAAAAACTGTTTTTT. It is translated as CATSDRTGSGEKLFF.

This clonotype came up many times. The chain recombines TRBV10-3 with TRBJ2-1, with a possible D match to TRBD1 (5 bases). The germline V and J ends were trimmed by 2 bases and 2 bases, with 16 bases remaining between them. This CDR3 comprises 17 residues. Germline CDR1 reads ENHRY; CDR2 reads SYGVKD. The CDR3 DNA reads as TGTGCCATCAGTGAGGATCCCAGGGTAAAAACCTACAATGAGCAGTTCTTC. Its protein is CAISEDPRVKTYNEQFF.

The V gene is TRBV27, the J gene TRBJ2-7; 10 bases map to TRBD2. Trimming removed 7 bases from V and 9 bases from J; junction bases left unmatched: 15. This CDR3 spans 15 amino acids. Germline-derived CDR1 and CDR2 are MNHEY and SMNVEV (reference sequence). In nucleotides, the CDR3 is TGTGCCAGCACTGCTAGCGGGAGTCTCCCAACCGGGCAGTACTTC. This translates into CASTASGSLPTGQYF.

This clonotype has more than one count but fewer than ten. The CDR3 loop is CATSDGGLAGGGEQYF. Written as DNA, the CDR3 is TGTGCCACCAGTGATGGAGGACTAGCGGGAGGAGGCGAGCAGTACTTC. V is TRBV24-1 and J is TRBJ2-7, with TRBD2 matching over 14 bases. The CDR3 runs 16 residues. Germline V CDR1 and CDR2: KGHDR, SFDVKD. V shed 3 bases and J 6 bases; nucleotides not matched to a gene: 6.

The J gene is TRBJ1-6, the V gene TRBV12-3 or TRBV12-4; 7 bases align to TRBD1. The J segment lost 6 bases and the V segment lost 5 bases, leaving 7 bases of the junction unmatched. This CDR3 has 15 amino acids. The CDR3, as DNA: TGTGCCAGCAGTGAACGACAGGGAGGTAATTCACCCCTCCACTTT. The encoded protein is CASSERQGGNSPLHF.

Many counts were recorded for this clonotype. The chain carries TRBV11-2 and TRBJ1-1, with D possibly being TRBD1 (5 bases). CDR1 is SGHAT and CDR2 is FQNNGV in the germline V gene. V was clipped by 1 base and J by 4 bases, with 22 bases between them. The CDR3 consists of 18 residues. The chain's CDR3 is CASSLGFISGGVSTEAFF. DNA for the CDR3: TGTGCCAGCAGCTTAGGTTTTATCTCCGGGGGGGTAAGCACTGAAGCTTTCTTT.

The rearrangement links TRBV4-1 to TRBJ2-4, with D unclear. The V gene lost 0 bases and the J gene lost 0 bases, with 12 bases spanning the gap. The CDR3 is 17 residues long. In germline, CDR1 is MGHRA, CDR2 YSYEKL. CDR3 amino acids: CASSQDWRSEAKNIQYF. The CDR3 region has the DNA TGCGCCAGCAGCCAAGATTGGCGGAGTGAAGCCAAAAACATTCAGTACTTC.